This note documents a single T cell receptor beta chain sequence. Its matching antigen is unknown. The junction and the germline gene differ at one end; a read error may be behind it. Researchers reported sorting CD4+ naive, central memory, regulatory and stem cell-like memory cells via CD45RO/CCR7/CD25/CD127/CD95/CD27. As every portion of the isolated RNA was reverse transcribed, the sequencing read expressed TCRB transcripts. The repertoire was sequenced with immunoSEQ multiplex PCR; TCRdb's copy has only in-frame clones and lacks some. There are tens of thousands of clones in the sample; around half occur only once, and approximately 2.5% lies in the top ten. The data belong to a study of beta chain features in type 1 diabetes. Whole-study results and caveats: Moderate yet significant TCRB CDR3 shortening was seen in Type 1 diabetes patients in all four CD4+ subsets. Any HLA type influence on TCRB rearrangement was left unresolved here. Type 1 diabetes patients showed fewer insertions and more deletions at VDJ junctions.

The germline CDR1 and CDR2 sequences are SGHVS and FQNEAQ. The CDR3 sequence is 13 residues long. The receptor was derived from a woman aged 35 to 49 with type 1 diabetes. The chain recombines TRBV7-8 with TRBJ1-1, with 7 bases identical to TRBD1. Sequenced input: Tregs from blood. For the CDR3, the DNA is TGTGCCAGCACCTTACAGGGGAGCACTGAAGCTTTCTTT. Its translation: CASTLQGSTEAFF.